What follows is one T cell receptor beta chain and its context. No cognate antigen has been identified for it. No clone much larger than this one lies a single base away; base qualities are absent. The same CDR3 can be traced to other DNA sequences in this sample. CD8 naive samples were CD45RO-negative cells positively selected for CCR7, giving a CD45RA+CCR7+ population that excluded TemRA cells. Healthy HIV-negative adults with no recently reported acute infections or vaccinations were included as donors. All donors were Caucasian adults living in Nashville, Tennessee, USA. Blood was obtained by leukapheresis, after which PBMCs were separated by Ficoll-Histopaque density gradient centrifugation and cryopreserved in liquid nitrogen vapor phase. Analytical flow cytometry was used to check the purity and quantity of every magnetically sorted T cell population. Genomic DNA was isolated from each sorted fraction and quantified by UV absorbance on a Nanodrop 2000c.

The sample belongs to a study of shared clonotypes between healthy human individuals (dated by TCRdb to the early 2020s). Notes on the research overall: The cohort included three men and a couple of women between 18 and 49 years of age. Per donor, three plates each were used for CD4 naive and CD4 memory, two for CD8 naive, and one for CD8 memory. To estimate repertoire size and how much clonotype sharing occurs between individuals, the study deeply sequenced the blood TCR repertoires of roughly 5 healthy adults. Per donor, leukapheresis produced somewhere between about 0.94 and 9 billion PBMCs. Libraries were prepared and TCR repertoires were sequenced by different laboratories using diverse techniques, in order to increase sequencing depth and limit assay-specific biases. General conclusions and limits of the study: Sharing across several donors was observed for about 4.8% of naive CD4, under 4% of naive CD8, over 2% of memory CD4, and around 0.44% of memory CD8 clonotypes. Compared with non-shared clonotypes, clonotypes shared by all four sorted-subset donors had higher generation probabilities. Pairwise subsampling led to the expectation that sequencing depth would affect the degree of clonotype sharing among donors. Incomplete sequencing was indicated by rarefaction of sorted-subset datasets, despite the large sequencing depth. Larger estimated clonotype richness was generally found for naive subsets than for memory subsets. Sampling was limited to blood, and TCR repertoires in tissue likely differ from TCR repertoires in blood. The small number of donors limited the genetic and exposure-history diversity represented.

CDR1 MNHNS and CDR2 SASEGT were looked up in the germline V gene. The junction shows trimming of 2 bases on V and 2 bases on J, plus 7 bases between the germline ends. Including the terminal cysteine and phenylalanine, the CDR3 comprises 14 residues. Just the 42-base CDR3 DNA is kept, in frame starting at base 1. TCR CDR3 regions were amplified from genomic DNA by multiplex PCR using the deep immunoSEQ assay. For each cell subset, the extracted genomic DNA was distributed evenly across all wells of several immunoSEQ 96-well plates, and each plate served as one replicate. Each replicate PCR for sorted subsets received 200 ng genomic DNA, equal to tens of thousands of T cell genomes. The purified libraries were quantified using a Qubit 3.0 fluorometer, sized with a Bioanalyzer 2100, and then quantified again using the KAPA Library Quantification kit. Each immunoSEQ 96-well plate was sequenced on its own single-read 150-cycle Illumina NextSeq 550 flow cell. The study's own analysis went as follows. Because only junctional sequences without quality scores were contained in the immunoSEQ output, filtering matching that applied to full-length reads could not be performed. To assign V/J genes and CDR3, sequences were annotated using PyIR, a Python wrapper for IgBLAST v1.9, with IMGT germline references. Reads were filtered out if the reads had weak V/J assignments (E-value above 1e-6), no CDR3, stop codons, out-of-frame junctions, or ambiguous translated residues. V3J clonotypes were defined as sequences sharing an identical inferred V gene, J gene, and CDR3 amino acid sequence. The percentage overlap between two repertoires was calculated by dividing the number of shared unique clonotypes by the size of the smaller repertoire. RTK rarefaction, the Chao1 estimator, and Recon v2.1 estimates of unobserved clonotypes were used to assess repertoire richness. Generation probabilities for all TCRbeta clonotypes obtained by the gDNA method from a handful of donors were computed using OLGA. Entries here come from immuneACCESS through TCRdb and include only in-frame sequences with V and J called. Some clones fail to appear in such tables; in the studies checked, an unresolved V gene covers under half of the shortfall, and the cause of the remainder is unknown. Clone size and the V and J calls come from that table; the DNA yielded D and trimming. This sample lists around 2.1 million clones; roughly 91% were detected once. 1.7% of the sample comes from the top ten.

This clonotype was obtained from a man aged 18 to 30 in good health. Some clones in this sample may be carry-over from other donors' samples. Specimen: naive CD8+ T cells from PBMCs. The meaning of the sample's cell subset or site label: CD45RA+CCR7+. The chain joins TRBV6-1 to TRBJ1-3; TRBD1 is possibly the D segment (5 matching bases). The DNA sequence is TGTGCCAGCAGTGAACTGGGGGCTGGAAACACCATATATTTT. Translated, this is CASSELGAGNTIYF.